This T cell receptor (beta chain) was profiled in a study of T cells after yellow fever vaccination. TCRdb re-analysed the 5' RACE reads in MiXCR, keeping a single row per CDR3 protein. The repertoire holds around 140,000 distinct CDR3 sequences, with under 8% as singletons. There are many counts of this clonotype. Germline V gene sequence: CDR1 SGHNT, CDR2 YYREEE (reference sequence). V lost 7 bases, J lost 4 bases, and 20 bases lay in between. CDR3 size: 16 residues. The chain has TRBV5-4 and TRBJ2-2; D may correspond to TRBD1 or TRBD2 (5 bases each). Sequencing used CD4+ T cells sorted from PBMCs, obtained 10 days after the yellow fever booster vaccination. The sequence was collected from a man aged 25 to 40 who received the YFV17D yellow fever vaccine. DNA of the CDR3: TGTGCCAGCGTTCCGGGATCCGGGACCCCCACCGGGGAGCTGTTTTTT. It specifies CASVPGSGTPTGELFF.